Listed below are T cell receptor beta chains from one sample, sequenced in a study of technical replicates of blood from a handful of donors. TCRdb's copy holds only in-frame clones and misses some; the assay was immunoSEQ multiplex PCR. Here the sample spans around 84,000 clones, roughly 98% being singletons. Sequenced input: T cells isolated from PBMCs. These receptors all stem from a human donor in good health. CDR3s include the opening cysteine and the closing phenylalanine or tryptophan. Fields, in order: J gene, D gene, CDR3 length, clone size, V gene, CDR3 DNA, CDR3 protein. A D gene is named only where the DNA matches it firmly. Rows give clone size only sometimes, using once, few, many, or a class for an expanded clone.

>TRBJ2-7|TRBD1|13|NA|TRBV6-5
TGTGCCAGTCAGGGACAGCCAAACTACGAGCAGTACTTC
CASQGQPNYEQYF
>TRBJ1-4|NA|15|once|TRBV6-5
TGTGCCAGCAGTTATTCATCGGGTGGCTATGAAAAACTGTTTTTT
CASSYSSGGYEKLFF
>TRBJ1-1|NA|13|NA|TRBV29-1
TGCAGCGTCTCCCTCGTCGGGGACACTGAAGCTTTCTTT
CSVSLVGDTEAFF
>TRBJ2-2|NA|16|once|TRBV19
TGTGCCAGGAGTTCACAGGGGGGGATCACACCCGGGGAGCTGTTTTTT
CARSSQGGITPGELFF
>TRBJ2-7|TRBD2|17|NA|TRBV5-1
TGCGCCAGCAGCTTACCCGGGACTAGCAAAAGCTCCTACGAGCAGTACTTC
CASSLPGTSKSSYEQYF
>TRBJ1-1|TRBD1|17|NA|TRBV7-9
TGTGCCAGCAGCATACGACAGGGGCTTTTGCCATCCCAAGAAGCTTTCTTT
CASSIRQGLLPSQEAFF
>TRBJ2-7|NA|14|NA|TRBV6-1
TGTGCCAGCAGCGCCGACAGGTTCTCCTACGAGCAGTACTTC
CASSADRFSYEQYF
>TRBJ2-3|TRBD2|15|NA|TRBV5-1
TGCGCCAGCAGCAGCGGGACTGGGGGCACAGATACGCAGTATTTT
CASSSGTGGTDTQYF
>TRBJ2-5|TRBD1|15|NA|TRBV27
TGTGCCAGCAGTACAGGGGAATATGATCAAGAGACCCAGTACTTC
CASSTGEYDQETQYF
>TRBJ1-3|TRBD1|16|once|TRBV5-6
TGTGCCAGCAGCTTCTGGTACAGGGGGATAAGAAACACCATATATTTT
CASSFWYRGIRNTIYF
>TRBJ2-1|TRBD2|18|NA|TRBV11-2
TGTGCCAGCAGCTCTAGATATCCGGCGGGAGGATCCTACAATGAGCAGTTCTTC
CASSSRYPAGGSYNEQFF
>TRBJ2-3|TRBD1|14|NA|TRBV4-1
TGCGCCAGCAGAGACAGGGGGAACACAGATACGCAGTATTTT
CASRDRGNTDTQYF
>TRBJ2-2|TRBD2|14|NA|TRBV29-1
TGCAGCGCTCGACGGGGGGGTGGCACCGGGGAGCTGTTTTTT
CSARRGGGTGELFF
>TRBJ2-1|TRBD2|15|once|TRBV11-1
TGTGCCAGCAGCTCCCTGACTAGCGGGAATAATGAGCAGTTCTTC
CASSSLTSGNNEQFF
>TRBJ2-1|NA|11|NA|TRBV29-1
TGCAGCGCCGGGACATTTAATGAGCAGTTCTTC
CSAGTFNEQFF
>TRBJ1-3|TRBD1|14|NA|TRBV27
TGTGCCAGCAGTTTCAGGGGGGCTGGAAACACCATATATTTT
CASSFRGAGNTIYF
>TRBJ2-3|TRBD1|15|NA|TRBV6-5
TGTGCCAGCAGACGACAGGGGGCCAGCACAGATACGCAGTATTTT
CASRRQGASTDTQYF
>TRBJ2-3|NA|16|NA|TRBV7-2
TGTGCCAGCAGAGCCGGGAGTACAGCGGGCACAGATACGCAGTATTTT
CASRAGSTAGTDTQYF
>TRBJ1-2|NA|14|NA|TRBV5-1
TGCGCCAACAGCTTGGCCGGGTCCGGTCAAGGCTACACCTTC
CANSLAGSGQGYTF
>TRBJ2-3|TRBD2|17|NA|TRBV29-1
TGCAGCGCTAGAGAGGGGCCAGCGGGGATGACCACAGATACGCAGTATTTT
CSAREGPAGMTTDTQYF
>TRBJ2-7|NA|11|NA|TRBV29-1
TGCAGCGTTGGAGGGTCCGGGGAGCAGTACTTC
CSVGGSGEQYF
>TRBJ1-3|NA|13|NA|TRBV28
TGTGCCAGCACCCTAACCTCTGGAAACACCATATATTTT
CASTLTSGNTIYF
>TRBJ1-1|NA|11|NA|TRBV30
TGTGCCTGGACCCTAAACACTGAAGCTTTCTTT
CAWTLNTEAFF
>TRBJ1-5|NA|13|NA|TRBV9
TGTGCCAGCAGCGTAGGCAGGGTAGGGCCCCAGCATTTT
CASSVGRVGPQHF
>TRBJ1-5|NA|13|NA|TRBV4-1
TGCGCCAGCAGCCAAGATGTCAGTCAGCCCCAGCATTTT
CASSQDVSQPQHF
>TRBJ1-1|TRBD1|17|once|TRBV7-9
TGTGCCAGCAGCCCCTATCCAGGGGGAGCGCCGAACACTGAAGCTTTCTTT
CASSPYPGGAPNTEAFF
>TRBJ1-5|NA|14|NA|TRBV4-1
TGCGCCAGCAGCCAAGGGGCGGGGAATCAGCCCCAGCATTTT
CASSQGAGNQPQHF
>TRBJ2-3|TRBD2|16|NA|TRBV14
TGTGCCAGCAGCCAGTGGCTAGCGGGAACCACAGATACGCAGTATTTT
CASSQWLAGTTDTQYF
>TRBJ2-2|TRBD1|15|NA|TRBV28
TGTGCCAGCAGCCGTGACAGGGCGTCCACCGGGGAGCTGTTTTTT
CASSRDRASTGELFF
>TRBJ1-1|NA|12|NA|TRBV29-1
TGCAGCGTTGAAGACCGGACAGATGAAGCTTTCTTT
CSVEDRTDEAFF
>TRBJ2-7|NA|14|NA|TRBV6-6
TGTGCCAGCAGCCCCCTCGGCAGGGGCAACGAGCAGTACTTC
CASSPLGRGNEQYF
>TRBJ2-7|TRBD2|15|NA|TRBV19
TGTGCCAGTAGTCGAGGCCTAGCGGGGATCTACGAGCAGTACTTC
CASSRGLAGIYEQYF
>TRBJ2-7|NA|14|NA|TRBV5-4
TGTGCCAGCAGCTTGGACCGGTACTCCTACGAGCAGTACTTC
CASSLDRYSYEQYF
>TRBJ2-7|NA|13|NA|TRBV7-6
TGTGCCAGCAGCCCCTTTGCGGGGGCCGAGCAGTACTTC
CASSPFAGAEQYF
>TRBJ2-2|TRBD1|16|NA|TRBV5-1
TGCGCCAGCAGCTGGCGGGACAGGTCGATCGGCGGGGAGCTGTTTTTT
CASSWRDRSIGGELFF
>TRBJ2-7|NA|14|NA|TRBV18
TGTGCCAGCTCACCACAGGACAGAGCCTACGAGCAGTACTTC
CASSPQDRAYEQYF
>TRBJ2-3|TRBD2|17|NA|TRBV5-6
TGTGCCAGCAGCCCCCAACTCATAGGGAGGGGATCAGATACGCAGTATTTT
CASSPQLIGRGSDTQYF
>TRBJ1-5|TRBD1|13|NA|TRBV25-1
TGTGCGACACAGGGGTTCGGGGATCAGCCCCAGCATTTT
CATQGFGDQPQHF
>TRBJ2-1|TRBD2|15|NA|TRBV13
TGTGCCAGCAGCTTTAGCGGGGGCTCCTACAATGAGCAGTTCTTC
CASSFSGGSYNEQFF
>TRBJ2-1|NA|14|NA|TRBV7-8
TGTGCCAGCAGCTCCCCTGGGGGCACCGATGAGCAGTTCTTC
CASSSPGGTDEQFF
>TRBJ2-5|TRBD2|18|NA|TRBV4-2
TGTGCCAGCAGCCAAGGATTAGCGGGGGGGCCGACGGTAGGGACCCAGTACTTC
CASSQGLAGGPTVGTQYF
>TRBJ1-5|NA|13|NA|TRBV7-9
TGTGCCAGCACCAGGAACGCAAATCAGCCCCAGCATTTT
CASTRNANQPQHF
>TRBJ2-7|NA|13|NA|TRBV18
TGTGCCAGCTCCTTAGACACGTACGACGAGCAGTACTTC
CASSLDTYDEQYF
>TRBJ2-7|TRBD1|14|NA|TRBV4-1
TGCGCCAGCAGCCAAGGGACAGGGCTGTACGAGCAGTACTTC
CASSQGTGLYEQYF
>TRBJ1-1|NA|15|NA|TRBV7-9
TGTGCCAGCAGCTCCGGCGTTCGGGGGTACACTGAAGCTTTCTTT
CASSSGVRGYTEAFF
>TRBJ1-3|NA|18|NA|TRBV4-1
TGCGCCAGCAGCCAAGGGGCGCCCTTGGCTTACTCTGGAAACACCATATATTTT
CASSQGAPLAYSGNTIYF
>TRBJ1-5|NA|17|NA|TRBV4-1
TGCGCCAGCAGCCAAGCGAGGGTACTCGATAGCAATCAGCCCCAGCATTTT
CASSQARVLDSNQPQHF
>TRBJ2-7|TRBD1|14|NA|TRBV2
TGTGCCAGCAGCCCGACAGGGGAAGGGTGGGAGCAGTACTTC
CASSPTGEGWEQYF
>TRBJ2-1|TRBD2|15|NA|TRBV18
TGTGCCAGCTCAGGCCGGGACTACGACGGCAATGAGCAGTTCTTC
CASSGRDYDGNEQFF
>TRBJ1-4|TRBD1|15|NA|TRBV25-1
TGTGCCAGCAGTCGGACAGGGGGTCGTCTAGAAAAACTGTTTTTT
CASSRTGGRLEKLFF